This TCR beta chain was recovered during a study of blood T cell repertoires in COVID-19. Sequencing used immunoSEQ multiplex PCR; TCRdb keeps in-frame clones, though not all of them. The sample contains about 140,000 clones, roughly four fifths of which appear only once. This CDR3 region has 13 residues. V lost 2 bases, J lost 3 bases, and 7 bases lay in between. Germline CDR1 GTSNPN, CDR2 SVGIG (reference sequence). This TCR was recovered from a woman of 80 years or more with active or convalescent COVID-19. The chain combines TRBV30 with TRBJ2-2; D possibly corresponds to TRBD2 (6 bases). Source material: peripheral blood. The DNA of the CDR3 is TGTGCCTGGAGTTGGGGGGACACCGGGGAGCTGTTTTTT. Its translation is CAWSWGDTGELFF.